These 7 T cell receptor beta chains share one sample of origin, sequenced in a study of T cell changes during pregnancy in multiple sclerosis. Using immunoSEQ multiplex PCR, the repertoire was profiled, and TCRdb retains in-frame clones only, with some absent. This sample yields 20,000 to 25,000 clones, of which 80% to 90% are seen a single time; roughly 1% belongs to the top ten. This material consisted of CD4+ T cells from peripheral blood mononuclear cells, taken in the first trimester of pregnancy. All receptors derive from a female donor in good health, enrolled as a control in a pregnancy study.

The chain combines TRBV30 with TRBJ2-4, with 11 bases fitting TRBD2. CDR1 GTSNPN and CDR2 SVGIG come from the germline V gene (reference sequence). Trimming took 5 bases from V and 7 from J; bases not matched to a gene: 7. The CDR3 runs to 14 residues. The CDR3 bases are TGTGCCTGGCAGACTAGCGGGATACGGAACATTCAGTACTTC. Residues: CAWQTSGIRNIQYF.

This sequence joins TRBV6-1 and TRBJ2-7, with a tentative D call TRBD2 (6 bases). CDR1 and CDR2 from the germline V gene are MNHNS and SASEGT. The CDR3 length is 13 residues. Trimming left V 7 bases short and J 7 bases short, with 17 bases between. The chain's CDR3 is CASTLKGRGEQYF. CDR3 DNA sequence: TGTGCCAGCACCCTAAAGGGGCGGGGAGAGCAGTACTTC.

The V call is TRBV2, the J call TRBJ2-2, with 10 bases that match TRBD2. V lost 7 bases and J lost 5; bases outside the gene matches: 7. This CDR3 comprises 15 residues. Germline CDR1 is SNHLY and CDR2 is FYNNEI. The CDR3 sequence: CASNPERGGTGELFF. The DNA of the CDR3 is TGTGCCAGCAATCCAGAGCGGGGGGGGACCGGGGAGCTGTTTTTT.

This clone was counted a few times. J is TRBJ2-3 and V is TRBV29-1; weak D call: TRBD1 (6 bases). Per the germline V gene, CDR1 is SQVTM and CDR2 is ANQGSEA. This CDR3 is 13 amino acids long. V dropped 3 bases and J dropped 5 bases, with 12 bases sitting between them. The CDR3 loop is CSVEDKGGDTQYF. CDR3 sequence (DNA): TGCAGCGTTGAGGATAAAGGGGGAGATACGCAGTATTTT.

This clone was seen a single time. The chain recombines TRBV6-5 with TRBJ2-3; weak D call: TRBD2 (6 bases). Germline CDR1 MNHEY, CDR2 SVGAGI. V gave up 6 bases and J gave up 6 bases, with 10 bases separating them. This CDR3 is 12 amino acids long. The chain's CDR3 is CASRRGGDTQYF. CDR3 nucleotide sequence: TGTGCCAGCAGGCGGGGCGGGGATACGCAGTATTTT.

V and J are TRBV5-1 and TRBJ2-1, with 9 bases fitting TRBD2. The CDR3 is 15 residues long. V gave up 0 bases and J gave up 6 bases; unmatched junction bases: 4. Germline V gene lookup returns CDR1 SGHRS and CDR2 YFSETQ. In nucleotides, the CDR3 is TGCGCCAGCAGCTTGGAGGTAGCGGGGGCCAATGAGCAGTTCTTC. Its translation: CASSLEVAGANEQFF.

A few counts support this clone. The CDR3, as DNA: TGTGCCAGCAAAGGGACAGGGGGCTTCTATGGCTACACCTTC. It specifies CASKGTGGFYGYTF. The chain has TRBV27 and TRBJ1-2; 12 nucleotides match TRBD1. The CDR3 has 14 amino acids. J was trimmed by 4 bases and V by 7 bases; bases with no gene match: 4. CDR1 and CDR2 (germline): MNHEY, SMNVEV (reference sequence).